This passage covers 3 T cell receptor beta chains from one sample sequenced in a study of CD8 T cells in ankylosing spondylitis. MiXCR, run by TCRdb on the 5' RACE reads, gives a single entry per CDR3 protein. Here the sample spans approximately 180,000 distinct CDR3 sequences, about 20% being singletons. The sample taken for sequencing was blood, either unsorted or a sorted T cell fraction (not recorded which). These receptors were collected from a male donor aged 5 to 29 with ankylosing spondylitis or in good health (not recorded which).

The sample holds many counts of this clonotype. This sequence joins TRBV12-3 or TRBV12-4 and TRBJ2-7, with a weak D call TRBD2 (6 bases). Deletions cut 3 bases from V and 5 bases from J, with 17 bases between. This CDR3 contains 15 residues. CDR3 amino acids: CASSFPSVGRNEQYF. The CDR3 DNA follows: TGTGCCAGCAGTTTCCCCTCGGTAGGGAGGAACGAGCAGTACTTC.

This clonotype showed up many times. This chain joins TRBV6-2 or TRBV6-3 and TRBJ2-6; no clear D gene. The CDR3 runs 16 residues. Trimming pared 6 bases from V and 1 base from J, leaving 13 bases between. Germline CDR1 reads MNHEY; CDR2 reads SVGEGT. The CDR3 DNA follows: TGTGCCAGCAGCGACGTTCCTCCTTCTGGGGCCAACGTCCTGACTTTC. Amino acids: CASSDVPPSGANVLTF.

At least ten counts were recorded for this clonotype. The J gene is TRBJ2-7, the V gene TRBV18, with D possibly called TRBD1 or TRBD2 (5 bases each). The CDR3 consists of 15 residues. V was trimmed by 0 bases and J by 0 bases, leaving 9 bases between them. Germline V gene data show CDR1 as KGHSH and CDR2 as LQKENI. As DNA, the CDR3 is TGTGCCAGCTCACCACCGGGACGCAGCTCCTACGAGCAGTACGTC. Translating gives CASSPPGRSSYEQYV.